This entry describes one TCR beta chain. The target antigen is unknown. The sample belongs to a study of a mutant IDH1 vaccine in newly diagnosed glioma. Background on the study: Vaccines were first given 4-6 weeks after radiotherapy alone, or with temozolomide cycles.

The protocol was immunoSEQ multiplex PCR, while the TCRdb copy is restricted to in-frame clones and leaves out a portion. The sample has tens of thousands of clones, roughly 85% seen once. Germline V lookup: CDR1 ENHRY, CDR2 SYGVKD. The CDR3 runs to 13 residues. V was pared by 5 bases and J by 3 bases, with 11 bases between. Indicated time point: week 23, last vaccination. What each vaccine dose contained was 300 ug of mutant IDH1 20-mer peptide, accompanied by topical imiquimod. New WHO grade 3 or 4 astrocytomas that were IDH1-mutant and ATRX-lost occurred in the donors. Overall study results and limits: Immune responses arising from the vaccine appeared in approximately 92% of patients.

The rearrangement uses TRBV10-3 and TRBJ2-7; D gene uncertain. The sequenced sample was PBMCs, obtained from a glioma patient whose treatment included an IDH1 peptide vaccine. The TCR comes from a man aged 30 to 39 with glioma. Some clones in this sample may be carry-over from other donors' samples. The CDR3 DNA sequence: TGTGCCATCAGTCCCGGGTTTAGCTACGAGCAGTACTTC. It is translated as CAISPGFSYEQYF.